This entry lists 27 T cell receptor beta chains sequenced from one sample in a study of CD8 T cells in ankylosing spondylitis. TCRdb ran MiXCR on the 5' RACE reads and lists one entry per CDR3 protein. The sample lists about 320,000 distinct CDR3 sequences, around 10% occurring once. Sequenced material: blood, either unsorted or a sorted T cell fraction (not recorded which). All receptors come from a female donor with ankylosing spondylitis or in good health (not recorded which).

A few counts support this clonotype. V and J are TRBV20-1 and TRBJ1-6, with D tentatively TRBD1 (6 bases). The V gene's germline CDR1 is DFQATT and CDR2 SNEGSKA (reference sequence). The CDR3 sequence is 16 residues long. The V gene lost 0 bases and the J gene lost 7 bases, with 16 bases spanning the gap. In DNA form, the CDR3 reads TGCAGTGCTAGAGATCTCGACAGGTCGGGAAATTCACCCCTCCACTTT. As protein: CSARDLDRSGNSPLHF.

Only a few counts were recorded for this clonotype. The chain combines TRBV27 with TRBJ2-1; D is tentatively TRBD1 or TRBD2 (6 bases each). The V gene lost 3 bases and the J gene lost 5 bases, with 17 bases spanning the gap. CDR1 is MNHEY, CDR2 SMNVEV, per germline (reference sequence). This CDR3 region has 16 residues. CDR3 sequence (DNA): TGTGCCAGCAGTTTCTGGGGGGCGCCCCTTAACAATGAGCAGTTCTTC. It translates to CASSFWGAPLNNEQFF.

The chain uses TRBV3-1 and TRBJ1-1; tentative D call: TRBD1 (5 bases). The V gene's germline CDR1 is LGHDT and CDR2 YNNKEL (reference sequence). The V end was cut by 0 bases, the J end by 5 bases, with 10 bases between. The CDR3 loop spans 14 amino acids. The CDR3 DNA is TGTGCCAGCAGCCAAGATTGGGGGAATACTGAAGCTTTCTTT. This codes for CASSQDWGNTEAFF.

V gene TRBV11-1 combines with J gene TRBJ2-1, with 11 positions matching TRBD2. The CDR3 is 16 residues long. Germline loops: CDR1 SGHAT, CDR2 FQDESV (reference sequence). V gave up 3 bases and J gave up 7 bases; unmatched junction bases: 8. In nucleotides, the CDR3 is TGTGCCAGCAGCTTCGGGAGTAGCGGGGGGGAGAATGAGCAGTTCTTC. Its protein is CASSFGSSGGENEQFF.

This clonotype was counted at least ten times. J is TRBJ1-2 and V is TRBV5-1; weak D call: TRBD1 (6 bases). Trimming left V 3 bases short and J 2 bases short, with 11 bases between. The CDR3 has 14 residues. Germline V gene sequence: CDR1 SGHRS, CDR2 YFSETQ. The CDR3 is CASSSTGPNYGYTF. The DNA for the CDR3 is TGCGCCAGCAGCTCCACAGGGCCAAACTATGGCTACACCTTC.

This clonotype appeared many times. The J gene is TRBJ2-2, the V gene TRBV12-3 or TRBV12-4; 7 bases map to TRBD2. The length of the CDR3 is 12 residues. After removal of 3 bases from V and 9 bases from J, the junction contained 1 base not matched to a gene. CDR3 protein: CASSLGGWELFF. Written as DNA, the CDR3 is TGTGCCAGCAGTTTGGGAGGGTGGGAGCTGTTTTTT.

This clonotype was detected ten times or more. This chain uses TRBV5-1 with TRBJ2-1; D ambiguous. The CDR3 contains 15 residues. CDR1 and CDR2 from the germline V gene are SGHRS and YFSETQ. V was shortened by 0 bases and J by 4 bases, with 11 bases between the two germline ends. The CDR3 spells CASSLENDLYNEQFF. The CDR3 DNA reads TGCGCCAGCAGCTTGGAAAATGACCTATACAATGAGCAGTTCTTC. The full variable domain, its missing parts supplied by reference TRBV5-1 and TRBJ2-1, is KAGVTQTPRYLIKTRGQQVTLSCSPISGHRSVSWYQQTPGQGLQFLFEYFSETQRNKGNFPGRFSGRQFSNSRSEMNVSTLELGDSALYLCASSLENDLYNEQFFGPGTRLTVL.

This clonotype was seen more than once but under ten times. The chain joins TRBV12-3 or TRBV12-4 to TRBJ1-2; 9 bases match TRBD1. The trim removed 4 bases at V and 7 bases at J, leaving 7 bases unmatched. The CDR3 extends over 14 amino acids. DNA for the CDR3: TGTGCCAGCAGTTCCCAGAGGACAGGGGCTGGCTACACCTTC. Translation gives CASSSQRTGAGYTF.

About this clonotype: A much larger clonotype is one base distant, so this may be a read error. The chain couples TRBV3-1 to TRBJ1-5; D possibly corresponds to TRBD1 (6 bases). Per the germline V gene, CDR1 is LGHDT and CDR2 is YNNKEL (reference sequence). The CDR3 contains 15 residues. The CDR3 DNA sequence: TGTGCCAGCAACCAACAGACAGGAGGCCATCAGCCCCAGCATTTT. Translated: CASNQQTGGHQPQHF. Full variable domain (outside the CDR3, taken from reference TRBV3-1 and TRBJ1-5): DTAVSQTPKYLVTQMGNDKSIKCEQNLGHDTMYWYKQDSKKFLKIMFSYNNKELIINETVPNRFSPKSPDKAHLNLHINSLELGDSAVYFCASNQQTGGHQPQHFGDGTRLSIL.

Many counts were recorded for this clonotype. This CDR3 is CASSWPGQVTDTQYF. In nucleotides, the CDR3 is TGTGCCAGCAGTTGGCCGGGACAGGTCACAGATACGCAGTATTTT. The chain joins TRBV12-3 or TRBV12-4 to TRBJ2-3; TRBD1 aligns across 8 bases. Losses at the gene ends were 4 bases for V and 2 bases for J; bases not matched to a gene: 5. CDR3 length equals 15 residues.

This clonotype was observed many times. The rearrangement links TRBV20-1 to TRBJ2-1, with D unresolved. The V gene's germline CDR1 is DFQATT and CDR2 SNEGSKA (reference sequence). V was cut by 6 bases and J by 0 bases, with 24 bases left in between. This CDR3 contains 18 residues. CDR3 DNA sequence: TGCAGTGCCGAAGTGAGCCAGCGTATCGTAAGCTCCTACAATGAGCAGTTCTTC. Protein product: CSAEVSQRIVSSYNEQFF.

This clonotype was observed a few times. The CDR3 sequence is CASSRLRDTQYF. Written as DNA, the CDR3 is TGTGCCAGCAGTCGCCTTCGAGATACGCAGTATTTT. This chain uses TRBV11-2 with TRBJ2-3; D remains ambiguous. The germline gives CDR1 SGHAT, CDR2 FQNNGV. The CDR3 contains 12 residues. V was trimmed by 6 bases and J by 5 bases, leaving 9 bases between them.

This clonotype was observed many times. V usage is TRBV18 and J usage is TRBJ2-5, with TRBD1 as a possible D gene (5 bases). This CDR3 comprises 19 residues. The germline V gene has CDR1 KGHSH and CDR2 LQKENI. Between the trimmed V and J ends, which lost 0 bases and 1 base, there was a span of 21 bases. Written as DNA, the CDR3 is TGTGCCAGCTCACCACCGGTCCAGGGTTCCCCCGCATCCCAAGAGACCCAGTACTTC. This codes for CASSPPVQGSPASQETQYF.

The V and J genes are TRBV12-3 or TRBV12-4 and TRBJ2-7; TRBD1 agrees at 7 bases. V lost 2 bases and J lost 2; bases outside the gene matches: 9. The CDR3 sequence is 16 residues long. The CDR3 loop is CASSLRLRGQAYEQYF. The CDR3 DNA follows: TGTGCCAGCAGTTTACGACTAAGAGGACAGGCCTACGAGCAGTACTTC.

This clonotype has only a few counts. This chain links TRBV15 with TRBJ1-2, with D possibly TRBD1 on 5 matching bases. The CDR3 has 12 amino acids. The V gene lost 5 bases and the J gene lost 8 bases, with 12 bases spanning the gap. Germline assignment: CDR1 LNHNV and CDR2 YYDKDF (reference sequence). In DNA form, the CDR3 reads TGTGCCACCAGCGGGCGTAGGGACGGCTACACCTTC. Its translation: CATSGRRDGYTF.

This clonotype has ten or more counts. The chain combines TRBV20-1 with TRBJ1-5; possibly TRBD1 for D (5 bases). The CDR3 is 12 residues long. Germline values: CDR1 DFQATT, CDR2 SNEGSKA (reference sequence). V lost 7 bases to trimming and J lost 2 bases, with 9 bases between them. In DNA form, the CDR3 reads TGCAGTGGCCAGGGAGGCAATCAGCCCCAGCATTTT. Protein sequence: CSGQGGNQPQHF.

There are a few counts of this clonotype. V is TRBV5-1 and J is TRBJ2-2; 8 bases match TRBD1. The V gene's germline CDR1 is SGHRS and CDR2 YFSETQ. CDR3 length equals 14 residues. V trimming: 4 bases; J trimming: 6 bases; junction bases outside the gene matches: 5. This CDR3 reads CASSLRQGPGELFF. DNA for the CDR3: TGCGCCAGCAGCCTGAGACAGGGGCCCGGGGAGCTGTTTTTT.

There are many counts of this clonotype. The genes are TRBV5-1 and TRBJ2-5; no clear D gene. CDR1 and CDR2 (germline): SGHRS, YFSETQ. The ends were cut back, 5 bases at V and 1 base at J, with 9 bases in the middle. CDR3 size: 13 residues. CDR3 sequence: CASSPRSQETQYF. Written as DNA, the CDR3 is TGCGCCAGCAGTCCCAGGAGCCAAGAGACCCAGTACTTC.

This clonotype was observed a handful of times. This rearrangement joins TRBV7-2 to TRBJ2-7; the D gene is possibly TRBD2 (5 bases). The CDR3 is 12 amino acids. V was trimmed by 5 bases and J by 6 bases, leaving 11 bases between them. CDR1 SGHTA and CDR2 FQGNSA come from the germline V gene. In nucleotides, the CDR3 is TGTGCCAGCAGCCGAGAGACTATCGAGCAGTACTTC. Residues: CASSRETIEQYF. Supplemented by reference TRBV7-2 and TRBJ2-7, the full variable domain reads GAGVSQSPSNKVTEKGKDVELRCDPISGHTALYWYRQSLGQGLEFLIYFQGNSAPDKSGLPSDRFSAERTGGSVSTLTIQRTQQEDSAVYLCASSRETIEQYFGPGTRLTVT.

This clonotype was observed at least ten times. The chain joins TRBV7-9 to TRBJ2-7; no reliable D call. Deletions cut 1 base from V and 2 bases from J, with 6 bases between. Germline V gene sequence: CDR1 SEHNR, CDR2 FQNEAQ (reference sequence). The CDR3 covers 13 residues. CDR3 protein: CASSLGHPYEQYF. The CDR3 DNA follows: TGTGCCAGCAGCTTAGGACACCCCTACGAGCAGTACTTC.

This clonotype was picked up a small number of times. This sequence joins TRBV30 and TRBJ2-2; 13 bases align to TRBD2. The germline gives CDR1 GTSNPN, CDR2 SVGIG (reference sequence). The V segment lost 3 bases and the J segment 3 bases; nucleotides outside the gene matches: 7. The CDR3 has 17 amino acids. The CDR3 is CAWSRTSGSWYTGELFF. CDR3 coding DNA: TGTGCCTGGAGCAGGACTAGCGGGAGTTGGTACACCGGGGAGCTGTTTTTT.

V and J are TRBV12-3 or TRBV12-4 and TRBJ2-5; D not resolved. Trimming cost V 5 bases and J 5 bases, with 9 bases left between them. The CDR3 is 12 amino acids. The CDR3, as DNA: TGTGCCAGCAGTAAGGTGGCGGAGACCCAGTACTTC. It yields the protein CASSKVAETQYF.

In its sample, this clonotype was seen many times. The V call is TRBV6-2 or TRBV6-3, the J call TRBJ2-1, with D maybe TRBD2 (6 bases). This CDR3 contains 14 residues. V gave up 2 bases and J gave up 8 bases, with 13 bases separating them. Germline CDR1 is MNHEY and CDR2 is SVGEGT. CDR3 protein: CASSYRDSFDEQFF. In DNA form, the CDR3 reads TGTGCCAGCAGTTACCGGGACTCCTTCGATGAGCAGTTCTTC.

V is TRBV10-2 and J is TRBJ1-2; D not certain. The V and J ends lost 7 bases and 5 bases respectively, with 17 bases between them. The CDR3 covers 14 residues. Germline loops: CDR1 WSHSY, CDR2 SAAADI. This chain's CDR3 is CASTGEGRRYGYTF. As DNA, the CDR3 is TGCGCCAGCACGGGTGAGGGAAGGCGGTATGGCTACACCTTC.

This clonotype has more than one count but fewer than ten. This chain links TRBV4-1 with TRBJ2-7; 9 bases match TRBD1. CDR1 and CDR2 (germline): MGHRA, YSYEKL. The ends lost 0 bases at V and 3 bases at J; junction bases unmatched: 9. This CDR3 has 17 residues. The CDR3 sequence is CASSQDRGQGLIYEQYF. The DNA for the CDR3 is TGCGCCAGCAGCCAAGATCGGGGACAGGGCTTAATCTACGAGCAGTACTTC.

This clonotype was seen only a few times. The CDR3: CASSSRPGLRETQYF. CDR3 DNA: TGCGCCAGCAGCTCTAGACCGGGGCTAAGAGAGACCCAGTACTTC. The rearrangement uses TRBV5-1 and TRBJ2-5; D may correspond to TRBD1 or TRBD2 (5 bases each). Germline CDR1 is SGHRS and CDR2 is YFSETQ. CDR3 length: 15 amino acids. V was clipped by 3 bases and J by 4 bases, with 16 bases between them.

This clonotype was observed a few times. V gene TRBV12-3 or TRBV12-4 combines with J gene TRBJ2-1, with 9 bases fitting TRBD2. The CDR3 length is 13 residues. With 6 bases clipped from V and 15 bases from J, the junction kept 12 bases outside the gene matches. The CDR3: CASRERSSGRGFF. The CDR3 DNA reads TGTGCCAGCAGGGAGCGGAGTAGCGGGAGAGGGTTCTTC.